The 6 T cell receptor beta chains in this list originate from one sample, sequenced in a study of shared clonotypes between healthy human individuals (dated by TCRdb to 2018 to 2020). The library relied on the immunoSEQ multiplex PCR assay. Imported from immuneACCESS, the table was reduced by TCRdb to in-frame sequences with V and J called. These copies leave out some clones; in studies compared against another copy, an unresolved V gene accounts for under half, and the cause of the remainder is not known. This sample is represented by 2 million or so clones; 85% to 95% of them were singletons. The ten most abundant clones make up more than 0.1% of the sample. The sequenced sample consisted of naive CD4+ T cells sorted from blood. This specimen's cell subset or site label, interpreted: CD45RA+ positively selected. The receptors come from a man younger than 30 in good health.

V is TRBV5-1 and J is TRBJ2-2; D uncertain. V lost 3 bases and J 1 base, leaving 10 bases between the germline ends. Germline loops: CDR1 SGHRS, CDR2 YFSETQ. The CDR3 totals 15 residues. The CDR3 loop reads CASSSRPVNTGELFF. The CDR3 nucleotides read TGCGCCAGCAGCTCAAGACCGGTGAACACCGGGGAGCTGTTTTTT.

To note about this clone: A read error is possible here, since a much larger clone lies one base away. This same CDR3 is encoded by further DNA sequences in the sample. This CDR3 reads CASSLVSRAPQYF. The CDR3 DNA reads as TGTGCCAGCAGCTTAGTCTCCCGGGCGCCGCAGTACTTT. This chain connects TRBV7-9 to TRBJ2-3, with unresolved D. This CDR3 has 13 residues. CDR1 and CDR2 (germline): SEHNR, FQNEAQ (reference sequence).

The CDR3 bases are TGTGCCGAATTAGTCTCTGGAAACACCATATATTTT. Amino acid sequence: CAELVSGNTIYF. The V call is TRBV30, the J call TRBJ1-3, with D hard to call. Germline V gene lookup returns CDR1 GTSNPN and CDR2 SVGIG (reference sequence). V lost 8 bases and J 0 bases, leaving 8 bases between the germline ends. The CDR3 is made up of 12 amino acids. The full variable domain, in which reference TRBV30 and TRBJ1-3 provide the parts outside the CDR3, is SQTIHQWPATLVQPVGSPLSLECTVEGTSNPNLYWYRQAAGRGLQLLFYSVGIGQISSEVPQNLSASRPQDRQFILSSKKLLLSDSGFYLCAELVSGNTIYFGEGSWLTVV.

As DNA, the CDR3 is TGCGCCAGCAGCCAAGATCTAGGGGCCAGTATGAACACTGAAGCTTTCTTT. Translation gives CASSQDLGASMNTEAFF. The chain employs TRBV4-3 and TRBJ1-1; D is perhaps TRBD1 (5 bases). This CDR3 contains 17 residues. Trimming left V 0 bases short and J 0 bases short, with 14 bases between. Germline CDR1 is LGHNA and CDR2 is YSLEER.

Notes on this clone: Other DNA sequences within the sample encode an identical CDR3. The chain employs TRBV30 and TRBJ2-3; tentatively, D is TRBD1 (6 bases). The germline V gene has CDR1 GTSNPN and CDR2 SVGIG (reference sequence). CDR3 size: 13 residues. Trimming took off 0 bases at V and 5 bases at J, with 9 bases between the two ends. CDR3 DNA: TGTGCCTGGAGTGTAAGAGGGGGAGATACGCAGTATTTT. Encoded protein: CAWSVRGGDTQYF.

As for this clone: Other DNA sequences in the sample encode the same CDR3. This rearrangement joins TRBV10-2 to TRBJ2-3, with 11 bases aligning to TRBD2. CDR3 size: 14 residues. Germline V gene data show CDR1 as WSHSY and CDR2 as SAAADI. The CDR3 spells CASSGLAGTDTQYF. The CDR3 DNA reads TGCGCGAGCTCGGGACTAGCGGGCACAGATACGCAGTATTTT.